Detailed here is one T cell receptor (beta chain). Its antigen is currently unknown. In germline, CDR1 is SGHTA, CDR2 FQGNSA. The trim removed 5 bases at V and 6 bases at J, leaving 8 bases unmatched. The CDR3 contains 14 residues. This sample stems from a study of blood T cells in healthy people across ages. Study observations and caveats: TCR beta diversity, measured per million T cells, fell in a roughly linear way with age.

A J-beta primer mix and a sample-barcoded 5' primer were used in a second PCR of roughly 7 to 12 cycles. The template-switch adaptor was a 5' adaptor with 12 random nucleotides. It tagged each cDNA molecule. TCRdb re-derived calls from the 5' RACE reads in MiXCR, one entry per CDR3 protein. The sample carries around 900,000 distinct CDR3 sequences, around 30% recorded once. RNA extraction gave at least 5.5 micrograms of total RNA per sample. Material: blood. The TCR originated in a woman aged 80 or over in good health. The chain couples TRBV7-2 to TRBJ2-7; 9 bases match TRBD1. This CDR3 is CASSPGTGIGEQYF. The CDR3 region has the DNA TGTGCCAGCAGCCCAGGGACAGGGATCGGCGAGCAGTACTTC. The whole variable domain, remainder taken from reference TRBV7-2 and TRBJ2-7, is GAGVSQSPSNKVTEKGKDVELRCDPISGHTALYWYRQSLGQGLEFLIYFQGNSAPDKSGLPSDRFSAERTGGSVSTLTIQRTQQEDSAVYLCASSPGTGIGEQYFGPGTRLTVT.